This T cell receptor (beta chain) was sequenced in a study of response to subunit inactivated influenza vaccine. Whole-study results and caveats: The authors proposed limited new T cell recruitment per seasonal influenza vaccination.

This clonotype was counted a few times. The target antigen is unknown. One entry per CDR3 protein results from TCRdb running MiXCR on the RT-PCR reads. The sample consists of about 800,000 distinct CDR3 sequences, less than 25% of them appearing once. CDR1 SGHAT and CDR2 FQNNGV come from the germline V gene. CDR3 length: 13 amino acids. The V and J ends lost 0 bases and 13 bases respectively, with 14 bases between them. V is TRBV11-2 and J is TRBJ2-3; D is unclear. The source material was PBMCs from blood, sampled less than 6 days after vaccination. The receptor was isolated from a man between 50 and 59 years old who received an inactivated influenza vaccine. CDR3: CASSLDSWRFEYF. DNA of the CDR3: TGTGCCAGCAGCTTAGATAGTTGGAGATTCGAGTATTTT.